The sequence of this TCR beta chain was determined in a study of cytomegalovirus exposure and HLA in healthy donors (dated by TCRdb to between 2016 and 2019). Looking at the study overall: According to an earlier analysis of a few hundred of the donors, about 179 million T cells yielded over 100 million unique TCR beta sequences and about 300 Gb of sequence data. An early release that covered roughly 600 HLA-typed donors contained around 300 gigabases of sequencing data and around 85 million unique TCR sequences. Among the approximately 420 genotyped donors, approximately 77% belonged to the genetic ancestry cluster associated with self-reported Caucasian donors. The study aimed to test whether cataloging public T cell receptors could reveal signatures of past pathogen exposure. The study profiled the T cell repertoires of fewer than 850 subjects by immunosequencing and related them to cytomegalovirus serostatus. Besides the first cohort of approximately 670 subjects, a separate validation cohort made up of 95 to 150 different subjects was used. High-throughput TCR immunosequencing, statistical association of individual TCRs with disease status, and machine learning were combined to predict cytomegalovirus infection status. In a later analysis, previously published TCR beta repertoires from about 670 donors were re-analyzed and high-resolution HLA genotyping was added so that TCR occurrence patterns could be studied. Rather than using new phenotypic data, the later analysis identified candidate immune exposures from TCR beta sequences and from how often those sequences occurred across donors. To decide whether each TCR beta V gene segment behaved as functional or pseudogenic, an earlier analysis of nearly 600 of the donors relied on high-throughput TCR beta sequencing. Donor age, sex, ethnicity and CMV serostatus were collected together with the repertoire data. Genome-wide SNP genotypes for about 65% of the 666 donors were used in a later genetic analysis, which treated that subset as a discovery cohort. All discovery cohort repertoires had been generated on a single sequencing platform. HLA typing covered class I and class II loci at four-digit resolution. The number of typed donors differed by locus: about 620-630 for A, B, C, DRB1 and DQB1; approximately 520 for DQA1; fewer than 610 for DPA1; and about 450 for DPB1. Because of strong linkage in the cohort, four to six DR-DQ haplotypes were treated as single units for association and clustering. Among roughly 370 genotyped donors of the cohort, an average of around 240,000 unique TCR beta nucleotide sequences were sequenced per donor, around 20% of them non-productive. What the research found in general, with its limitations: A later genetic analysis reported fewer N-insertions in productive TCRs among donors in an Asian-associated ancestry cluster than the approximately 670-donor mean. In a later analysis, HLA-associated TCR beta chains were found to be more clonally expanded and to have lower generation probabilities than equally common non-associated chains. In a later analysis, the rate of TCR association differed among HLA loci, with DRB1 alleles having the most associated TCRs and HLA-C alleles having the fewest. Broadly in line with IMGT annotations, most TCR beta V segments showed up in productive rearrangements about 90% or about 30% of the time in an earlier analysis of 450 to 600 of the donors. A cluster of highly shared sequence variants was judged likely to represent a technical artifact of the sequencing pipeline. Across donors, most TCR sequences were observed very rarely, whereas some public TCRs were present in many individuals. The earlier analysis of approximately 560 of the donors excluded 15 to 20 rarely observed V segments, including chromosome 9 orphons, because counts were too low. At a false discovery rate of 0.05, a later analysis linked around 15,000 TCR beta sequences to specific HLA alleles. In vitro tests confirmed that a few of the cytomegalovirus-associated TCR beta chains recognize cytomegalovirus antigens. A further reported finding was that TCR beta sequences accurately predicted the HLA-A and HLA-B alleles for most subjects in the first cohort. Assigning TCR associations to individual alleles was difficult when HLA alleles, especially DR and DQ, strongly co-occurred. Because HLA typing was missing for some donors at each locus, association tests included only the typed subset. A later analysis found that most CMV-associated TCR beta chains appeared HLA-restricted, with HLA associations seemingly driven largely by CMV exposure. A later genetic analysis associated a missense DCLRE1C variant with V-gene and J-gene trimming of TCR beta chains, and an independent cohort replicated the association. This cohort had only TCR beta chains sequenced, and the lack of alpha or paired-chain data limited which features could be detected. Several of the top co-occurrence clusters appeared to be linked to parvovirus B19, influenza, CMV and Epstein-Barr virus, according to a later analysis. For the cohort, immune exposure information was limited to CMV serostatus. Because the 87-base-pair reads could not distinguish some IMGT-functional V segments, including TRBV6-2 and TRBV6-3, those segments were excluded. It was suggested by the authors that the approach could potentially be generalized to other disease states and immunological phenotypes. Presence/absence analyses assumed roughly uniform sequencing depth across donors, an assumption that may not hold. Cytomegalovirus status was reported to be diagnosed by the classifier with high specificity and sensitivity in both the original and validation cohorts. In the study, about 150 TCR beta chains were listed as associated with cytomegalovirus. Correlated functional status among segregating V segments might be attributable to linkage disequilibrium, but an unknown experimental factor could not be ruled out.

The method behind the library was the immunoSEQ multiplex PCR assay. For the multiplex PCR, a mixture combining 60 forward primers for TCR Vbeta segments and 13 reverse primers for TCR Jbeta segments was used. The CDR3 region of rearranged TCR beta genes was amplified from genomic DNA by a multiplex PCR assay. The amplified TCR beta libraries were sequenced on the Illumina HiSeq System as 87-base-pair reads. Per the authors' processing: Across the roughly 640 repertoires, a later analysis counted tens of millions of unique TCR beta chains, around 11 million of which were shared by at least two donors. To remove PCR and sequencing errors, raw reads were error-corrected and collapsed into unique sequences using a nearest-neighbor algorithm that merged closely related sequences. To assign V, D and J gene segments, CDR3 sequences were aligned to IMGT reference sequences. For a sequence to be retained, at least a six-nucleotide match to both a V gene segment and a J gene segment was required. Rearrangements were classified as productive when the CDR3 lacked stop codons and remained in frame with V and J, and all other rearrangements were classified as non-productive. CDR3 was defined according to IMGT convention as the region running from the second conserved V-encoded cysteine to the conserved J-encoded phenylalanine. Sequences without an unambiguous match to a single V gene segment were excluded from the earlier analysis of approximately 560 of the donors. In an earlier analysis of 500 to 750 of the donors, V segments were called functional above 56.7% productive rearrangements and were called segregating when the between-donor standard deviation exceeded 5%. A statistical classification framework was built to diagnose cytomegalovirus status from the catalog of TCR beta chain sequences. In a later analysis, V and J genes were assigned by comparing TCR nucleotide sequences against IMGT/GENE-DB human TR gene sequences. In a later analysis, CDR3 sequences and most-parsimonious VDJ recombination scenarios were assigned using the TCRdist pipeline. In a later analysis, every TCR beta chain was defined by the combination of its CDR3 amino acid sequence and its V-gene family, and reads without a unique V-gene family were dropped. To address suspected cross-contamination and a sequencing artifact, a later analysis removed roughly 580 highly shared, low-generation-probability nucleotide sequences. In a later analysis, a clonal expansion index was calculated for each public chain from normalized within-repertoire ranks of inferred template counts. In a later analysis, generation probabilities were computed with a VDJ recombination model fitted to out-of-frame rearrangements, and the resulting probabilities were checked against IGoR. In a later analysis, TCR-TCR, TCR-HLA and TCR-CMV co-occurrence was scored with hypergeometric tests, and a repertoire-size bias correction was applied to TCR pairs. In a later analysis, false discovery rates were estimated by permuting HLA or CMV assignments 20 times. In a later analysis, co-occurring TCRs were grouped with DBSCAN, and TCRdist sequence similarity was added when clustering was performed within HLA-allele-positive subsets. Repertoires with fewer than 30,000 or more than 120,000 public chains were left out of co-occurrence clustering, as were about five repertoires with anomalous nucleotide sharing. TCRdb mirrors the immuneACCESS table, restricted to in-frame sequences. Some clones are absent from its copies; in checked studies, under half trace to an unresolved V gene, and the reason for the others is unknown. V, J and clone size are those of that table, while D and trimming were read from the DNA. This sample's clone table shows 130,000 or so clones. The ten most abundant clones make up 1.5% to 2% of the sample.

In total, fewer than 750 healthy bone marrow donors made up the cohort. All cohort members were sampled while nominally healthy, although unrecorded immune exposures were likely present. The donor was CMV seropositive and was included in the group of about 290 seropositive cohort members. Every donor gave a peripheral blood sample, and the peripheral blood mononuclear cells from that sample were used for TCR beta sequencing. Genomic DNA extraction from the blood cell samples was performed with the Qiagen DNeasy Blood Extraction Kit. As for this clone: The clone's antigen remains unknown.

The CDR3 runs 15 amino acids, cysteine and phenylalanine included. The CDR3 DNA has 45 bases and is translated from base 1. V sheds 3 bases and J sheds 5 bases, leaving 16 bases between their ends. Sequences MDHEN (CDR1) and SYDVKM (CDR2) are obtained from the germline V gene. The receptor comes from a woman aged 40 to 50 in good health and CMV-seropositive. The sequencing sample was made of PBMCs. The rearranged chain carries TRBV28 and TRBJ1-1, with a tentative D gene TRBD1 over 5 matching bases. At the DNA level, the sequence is TGTGCCAGCAGTTTCTTCTGGACATCGAGGACTGAAGCTTTCTTT. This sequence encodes CASSFFWTSRTEAFF.